This T cell receptor beta chain appears in the sequencing data of a study of HIV-infected patients and healthy controls. Germline CDR1 MGHRA, CDR2 YSYEKL. The CDR3 runs 16 residues. J lost 4 bases, V lost 0 bases, and 6 bases had no gene match. This clonotype occurred many times. Each CDR3 protein is one row after TCRdb ran MiXCR on the 5' RACE reads. The sample lists under 70,000 distinct CDR3 sequences; about 19% were seen once. The receptor's source is a human donor in good health. The chain links TRBV4-1 to TRBJ2-1; 7 bases map to TRBD2. Sequencing was performed on CD4+ T cells from blood. Here the CDR3 DNA reads TGCGCCAGCAGCCAAGATGGAGCGGGACGATACAATGAGCAGTTCTTC. Translation gives CASSQDGAGRYNEQFF.